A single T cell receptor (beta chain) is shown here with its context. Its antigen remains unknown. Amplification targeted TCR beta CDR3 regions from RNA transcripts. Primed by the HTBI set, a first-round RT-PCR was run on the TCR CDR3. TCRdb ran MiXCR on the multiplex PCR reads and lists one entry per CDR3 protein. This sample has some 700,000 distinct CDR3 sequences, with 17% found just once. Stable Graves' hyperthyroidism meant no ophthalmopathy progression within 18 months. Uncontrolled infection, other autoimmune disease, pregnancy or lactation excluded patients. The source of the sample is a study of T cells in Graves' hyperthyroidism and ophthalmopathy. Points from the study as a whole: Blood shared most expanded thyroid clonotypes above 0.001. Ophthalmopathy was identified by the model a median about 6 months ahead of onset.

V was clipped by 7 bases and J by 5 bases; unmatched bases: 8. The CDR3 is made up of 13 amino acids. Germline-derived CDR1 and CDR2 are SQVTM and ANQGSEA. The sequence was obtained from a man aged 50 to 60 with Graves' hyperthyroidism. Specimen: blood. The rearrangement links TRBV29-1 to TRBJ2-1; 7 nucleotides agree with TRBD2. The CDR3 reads CSAERDPDNEQFF. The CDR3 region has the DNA TGCAGCGCCGAGCGGGACCCCGACAATGAGCAGTTCTTC.